The 16 T cell receptor beta chains in this list originate from one sample, sequenced in a study of human T cells and chemical hapten exposure. Time point of the sample: pre-sensitization, week 0. Documented treatment: therapeutic diphenylcyclopropenone sensitization with weekly scalp DPC. TCRdb passed the RACE reads through MiXCR, listing each CDR3 protein once. The sample lists fewer than 350,000 distinct CDR3 sequences; around 7.3% were seen once. The sample was whole blood, taken in connection with sensitization to the hapten diphenylcyclopropenone (DPC). The receptors were sampled from a man aged 18 to 35 with alopecia areata. Some clones in this sample may be carry-over from other donors' samples.

This clonotype was detected many times. The chain recombines TRBV12-5 with TRBJ1-1; D uncertain. V was trimmed by 6 bases and J by 4 bases, leaving 6 bases between them. The CDR3 has 11 amino acids. Per the germline V gene, CDR1 is LGHNT and CDR2 is FRNRAP. CDR3 nucleotides: TGTGCTAGTGGGGGTCTCACTGAAGCTTTCTTT. Translating it yields CASGGLTEAFF.

This clonotype was seen more than once but under ten times. The CDR3 spells CSVERGQGSGEQYF. CDR3 nucleotide sequence: TGCAGCGTTGAACGGGGACAGGGATCTGGCGAGCAGTACTTC. The chain is built from TRBV29-1 and TRBJ2-7; 9 bases agree with TRBD1. From germline, CDR1 is SQVTM and CDR2 ANQGSEA. CDR3 size: 14 residues. The trim removed 2 bases at V and 6 bases at J, leaving 8 bases unmatched.

The rearrangement links TRBV7-2 to TRBJ1-1, with TRBD1 identical over 7 bases. Germline V gene sequence: CDR1 SGHTA, CDR2 FQGNSA. The V segment lost 6 bases and the J segment 4 bases; nucleotides outside the gene matches: 8. This CDR3 contains 14 residues. CDR3: CASRQQGRSTEAFF. CDR3 bases: TGTGCCAGCAGACAACAGGGGCGGAGCACTGAAGCTTTCTTT. Looking up the rest from reference TRBV7-2 and TRBJ1-1 gives the full variable domain: GAGVSQSPSNKVTEKGKDVELRCDPISGHTALYWYRQSLGQGLEFLIYFQGNSAPDKSGLPSDRFSAERTGGSVSTLTIQRTQQEDSAVYLCASRQQGRSTEAFFGQGTRLTVV.

The rearrangement links TRBV7-2 to TRBJ1-2; possible D gene TRBD1, 6 bases. The CDR3 totals 15 residues. Germline V lookup: CDR1 SGHTA, CDR2 FQGNSA. With 2 bases removed from V and 1 base from J, the gap between germline ends came to 11 bases. CDR3 in DNA: TGTGCCAGCAGCTTAAGGGCAGGGGATAACTATGGCTACACCTTC. Residues: CASSLRAGDNYGYTF.

This clonotype was picked up a small number of times. The chain recombines TRBV29-1 with TRBJ2-1; D uncertain. Germline V gene sequence: CDR1 SQVTM, CDR2 ANQGSEA. Trimming left V 7 bases short and J 7 bases short, with 8 bases between. The CDR3 contains 10 residues. The CDR3 coding sequence is TGCAGCGCAGTGGGTAATGAGCAGTTCTTC. It is translated as CSAVGNEQFF.

The chain carries TRBV29-1 and TRBJ2-7; D possibly uses TRBD1 or TRBD2 (5 bases each). Trimming removed 3 bases at V and 7 bases at J, with 19 bases between. Germline lookup yields CDR1 SQVTM and CDR2 ANQGSEA. The CDR3 sequence is 14 residues long. The CDR3 nucleotides are TGCAGCGTTGACGGGGCAGCCCGCCGGGGAGAGCAGTACGTC. It codes for CSVDGAARRGEQYV.

The rearrangement links TRBV6-5 to TRBJ1-1, with TRBD1 matching 7 bases. Germline CDR1 and CDR2: MNHEY and SVGAGI. This CDR3 has 14 amino acids. V lost 2 bases to trimming and J lost 5 bases; unmatched junction nucleotides: 5. Here the CDR3 reads CASSYDRETTEAFF. The DNA of the CDR3 is TGTGCCAGCAGTTACGACAGGGAAACTACTGAAGCTTTCTTT.

The chain has TRBV12-3 or TRBV12-4 and TRBJ2-2; D remains unclear. The CDR3 sequence is 18 residues long. V dropped 4 bases and J dropped 0 bases, with 18 bases sitting between them. CDR3 bases: TGTGCCAGCAGTTACCCCGAGGCTGGGTCGTCGAACACCGGGGAGCTGTTTTTT. Protein product: CASSYPEAGSSNTGELFF.

The table lists this clonotype with a few counts. This chain links TRBV27 with TRBJ1-5, with D hard to call. CDR1 and CDR2 from the germline V gene are MNHEY and SMNVEV (reference sequence). This CDR3 region has 14 residues. Trimming removed 6 bases from V and 6 bases from J, with 15 bases in between. CDR3 DNA sequence: TGTGCCAGCAGAATCTCAAGGGTGAGTCAGCCCCAGCATTTT. Encoded protein: CASRISRVSQPQHF.

This clonotype was detected only a few times. This sequence joins TRBV25-1 and TRBJ2-4; TRBD1 agrees at 10 bases. The CDR3 runs to 13 residues. Unmatched junction bases numbered 4, after V lost 5 bases and J lost 9 bases. Per germline, CDR1 MGHDK and CDR2 SYGVNS. CDR3 sequence (DNA): TGTGCCAGCAGTCCGGGACAGGGGATCATTCAGTACTTC. It translates to CASSPGQGIIQYF.

The table lists this clonotype with a few counts. One end of the junction varies from germline; a read error may be responsible. V and J are TRBV9 and TRBJ1-4; D not certain. The CDR3 extends over 11 amino acids. CDR1 is SGDLS, CDR2 YYNGEE, per germline. The CDR3 is CASSVGKAGQF. The CDR3, as DNA: TGTGCCAGCAGCGTAGGAAAGGCCGGGCAATTT.

The chain links TRBV7-2 to TRBJ1-2; 8 bases are a match to TRBD1. The CDR3 is 13 residues long. Germline CDR1 SGHTA, CDR2 FQGNSA. CDR3 DNA: TGTGTACAAACGGGGACAGGTCTCTATGGCTACACCTTC. Residues: CVQTGTGLYGYTF.

The J gene is TRBJ2-3, the V gene TRBV12-3 or TRBV12-4; maybe TRBD2 (6 bases). V gave up 5 bases and J gave up 1 base, with 13 bases separating them. This CDR3 region has 15 residues. DNA of the CDR3: TGTGCCAGCAGTCCCGAGCCGGGGGGCACAGATACGCAGTATTTT. It encodes CASSPEPGGTDTQYF.

This chain links TRBV4-2 with TRBJ2-3; D might be TRBD1 or TRBD2, each matching 5 bases. Germline assignment: CDR1 LGHNA and CDR2 YNFKEQ. The CDR3 is 16 amino acids. Trimming stripped 4 bases from V and 3 bases from J, with 17 bases between. CDR3 protein: CASSPRGRDGTDTQYF. The CDR3 region has the DNA TGTGCCAGCAGCCCACGGGGCAGGGACGGAACAGATACGCAGTATTTT.

This clonotype has more than one count but fewer than ten. The chain has TRBV7-2 and TRBJ2-1; unclear D gene. Trimming left V 1 base short and J 8 bases short, with 12 bases between. This CDR3 contains 14 residues. CDR1 and CDR2 (germline): SGHTA, FQGNSA. For the CDR3, the DNA is TGTGCCAGCAGCTTAGAAGGTAGTATCTATGAGCAGTTCTTC. Amino acid sequence: CASSLEGSIYEQFF.

The CDR3 sequence: CASSSATPNSGGYYGYTF. The CDR3 region has the DNA TGTGCCAGCAGCTCCGCGACACCAAATTCAGGGGGATACTATGGCTACACCTTC. The chain couples TRBV7-2 to TRBJ1-2; 7 bases align to TRBD1. The CDR3 loop spans 18 amino acids. The ends lost 4 bases at V and 3 bases at J; junction bases unmatched: 17. Germline V gives CDR1 SGHTA, CDR2 FQGNSA.